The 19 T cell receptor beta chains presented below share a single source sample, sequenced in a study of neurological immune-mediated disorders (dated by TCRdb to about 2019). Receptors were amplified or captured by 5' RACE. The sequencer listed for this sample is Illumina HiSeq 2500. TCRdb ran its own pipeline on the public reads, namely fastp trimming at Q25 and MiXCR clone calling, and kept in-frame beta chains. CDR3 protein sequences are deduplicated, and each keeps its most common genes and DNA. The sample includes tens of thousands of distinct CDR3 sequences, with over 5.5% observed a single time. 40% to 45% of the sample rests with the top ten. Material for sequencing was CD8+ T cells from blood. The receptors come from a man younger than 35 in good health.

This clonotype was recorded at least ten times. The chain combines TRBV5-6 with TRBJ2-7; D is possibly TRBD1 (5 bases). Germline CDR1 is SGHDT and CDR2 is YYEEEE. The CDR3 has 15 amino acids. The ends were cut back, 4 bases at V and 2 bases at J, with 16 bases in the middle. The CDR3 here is CASSPVGAIPYEQYF. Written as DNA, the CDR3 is TGTGCCAGCAGCCCGGTAGGGGCTATCCCCTACGAGCAGTACTTC.

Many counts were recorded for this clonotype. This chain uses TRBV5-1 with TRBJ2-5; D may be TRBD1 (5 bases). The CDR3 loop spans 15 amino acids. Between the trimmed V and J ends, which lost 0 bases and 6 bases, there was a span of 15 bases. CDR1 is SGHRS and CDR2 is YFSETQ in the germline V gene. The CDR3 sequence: CASSLGDSRGQTQYF. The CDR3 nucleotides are TGCGCCAGCAGCTTGGGCGACAGTCGCGGACAGACCCAGTACTTC. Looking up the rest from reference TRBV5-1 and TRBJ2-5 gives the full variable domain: KAGVTQTPRYLIKTRGQQVTLSCSPISGHRSVSWYQQTPGQGLQFLFEYFSETQRNKGNFPGRFSGRQFSNSRSEMNVSTLELGDSALYLCASSLGDSRGQTQYFGPGTRLLVL.

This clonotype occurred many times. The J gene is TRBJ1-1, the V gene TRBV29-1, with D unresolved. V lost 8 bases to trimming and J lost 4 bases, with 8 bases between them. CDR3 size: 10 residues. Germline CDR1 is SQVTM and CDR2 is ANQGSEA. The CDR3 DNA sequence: TGCAGCACTGAGAGCACTGAAGCTTTCTTT. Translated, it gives CSTESTEAFF.

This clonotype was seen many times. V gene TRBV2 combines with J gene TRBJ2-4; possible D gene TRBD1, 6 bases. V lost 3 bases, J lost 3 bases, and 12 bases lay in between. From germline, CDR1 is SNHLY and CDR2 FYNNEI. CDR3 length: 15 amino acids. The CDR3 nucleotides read TGTGCCAGCAGTGAGGCACAGGGTGGCAAAAACATTCAGTACTTC. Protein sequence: CASSEAQGGKNIQYF.

The CDR3 nucleotides are TGCAGCGTTTTGGTCGAGAGCACTGAAGCTTTCTTT. It is translated as CSVLVESTEAFF. The chain uses TRBV29-1 and TRBJ1-1; no firm D call. CDR1 is SQVTM, CDR2 ANQGSEA, per germline. The CDR3 runs to 12 residues. Between the trimmed V and J ends, which lost 5 bases and 4 bases, there was a span of 11 bases. Based on the CDR3 plus reference TRBV29-1 and TRBJ1-1, the full variable domain is SAVISQKPSRDICQRGTSLTIQCQVDSQVTMMFWYRQQPGQSLTLIATANQGSEATYESGFVIDKFPISRPNLTFSTLTVSNMSPEDSSIYLCSVLVESTEAFFGQGTRLTVV.

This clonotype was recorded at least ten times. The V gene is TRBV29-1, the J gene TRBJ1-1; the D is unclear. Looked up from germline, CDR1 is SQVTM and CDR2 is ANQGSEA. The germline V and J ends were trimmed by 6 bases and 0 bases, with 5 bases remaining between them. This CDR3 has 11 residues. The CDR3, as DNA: TGCAGCGTAGGAGTGAACACTGAAGCTTTCTTT. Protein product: CSVGVNTEAFF. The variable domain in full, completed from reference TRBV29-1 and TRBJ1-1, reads SAVISQKPSRDICQRGTSLTIQCQVDSQVTMMFWYRQQPGQSLTLIATANQGSEATYESGFVIDKFPISRPNLTFSTLTVSNMSPEDSSIYLCSVGVNTEAFFGQGTRLTVV.

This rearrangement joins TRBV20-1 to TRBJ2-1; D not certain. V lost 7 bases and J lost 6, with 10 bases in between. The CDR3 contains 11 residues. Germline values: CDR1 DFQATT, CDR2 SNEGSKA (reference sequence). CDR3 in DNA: TGCAGTGTTTCGACGGCCAATGAGCAGTTCTTC. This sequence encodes CSVSTANEQFF.

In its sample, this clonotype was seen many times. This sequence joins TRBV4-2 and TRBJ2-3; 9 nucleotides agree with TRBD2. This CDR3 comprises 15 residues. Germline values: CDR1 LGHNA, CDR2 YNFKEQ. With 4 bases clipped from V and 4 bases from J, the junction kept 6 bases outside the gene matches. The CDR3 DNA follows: TGTGCCAGCAGCCCCGTTAGCGGGGGCTCAGATACGCAGTATTTT. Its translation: CASSPVSGGSDTQYF.

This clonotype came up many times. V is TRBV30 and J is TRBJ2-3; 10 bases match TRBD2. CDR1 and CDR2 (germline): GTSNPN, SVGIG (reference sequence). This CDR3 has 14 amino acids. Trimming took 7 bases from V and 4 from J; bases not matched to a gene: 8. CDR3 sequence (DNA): TGTGCCTACCAAGCGGGGGGGCTCTCAGATACGCAGTATTTT. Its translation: CAYQAGGLSDTQYF.

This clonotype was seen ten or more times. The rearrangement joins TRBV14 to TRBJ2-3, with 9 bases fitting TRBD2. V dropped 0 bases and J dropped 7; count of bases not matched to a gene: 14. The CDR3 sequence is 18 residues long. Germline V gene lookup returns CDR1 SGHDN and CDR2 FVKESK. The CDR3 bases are TGTGCCAGCAGCCAAGAACCCCCCCTAGCGGGGCTGGGGAATACGCAGTATTTT. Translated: CASSQEPPLAGLGNTQYF. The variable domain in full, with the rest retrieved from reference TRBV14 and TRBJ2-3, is EAGVTQFPSHSVIEKGQTVTLRCDPISGHDNLYWYRRVMGKEIKFLLHFVKESKQDESGMPNNRFLAERTGGTYSTLKVQPAELEDSGVYFCASSQEPPLAGLGNTQYFGPGTRLTVL.

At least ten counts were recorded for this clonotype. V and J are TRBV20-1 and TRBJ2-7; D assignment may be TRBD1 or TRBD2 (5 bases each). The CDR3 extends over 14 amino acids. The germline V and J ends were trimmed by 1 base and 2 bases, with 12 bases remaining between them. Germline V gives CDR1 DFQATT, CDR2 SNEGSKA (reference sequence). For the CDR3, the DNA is TGCAGTGCTAGAGTGGGGGTTTTCCCCTACGAGCAGTACTTC. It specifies CSARVGVFPYEQYF.

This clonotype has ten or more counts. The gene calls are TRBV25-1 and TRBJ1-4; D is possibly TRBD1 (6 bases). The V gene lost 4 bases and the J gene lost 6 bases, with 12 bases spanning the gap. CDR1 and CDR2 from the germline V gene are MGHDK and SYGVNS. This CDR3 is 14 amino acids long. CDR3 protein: CASSADRLYEKLFF. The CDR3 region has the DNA TGTGCCAGCAGTGCTGACAGGCTATATGAAAAACTGTTTTTT.

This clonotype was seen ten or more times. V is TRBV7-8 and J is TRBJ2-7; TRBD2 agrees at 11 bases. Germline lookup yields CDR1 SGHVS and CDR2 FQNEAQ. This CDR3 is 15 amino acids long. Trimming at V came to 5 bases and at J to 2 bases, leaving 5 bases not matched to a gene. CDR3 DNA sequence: TGTGCCAGCAGCAATCTAGCGGGGGGCCCCTACGAGCAGTACTTC. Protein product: CASSNLAGGPYEQYF. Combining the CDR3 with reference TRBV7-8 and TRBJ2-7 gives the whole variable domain GAGVSQSPRYKVAKRGQDVALRCDPISGHVSLFWYQQALGQGPEFLTYFQNEAQLDKSGLPSDRFFAERPEGSVSTLKIQRTQQEDSAVYLCASSNLAGGPYEQYFGPGTRLTVT.

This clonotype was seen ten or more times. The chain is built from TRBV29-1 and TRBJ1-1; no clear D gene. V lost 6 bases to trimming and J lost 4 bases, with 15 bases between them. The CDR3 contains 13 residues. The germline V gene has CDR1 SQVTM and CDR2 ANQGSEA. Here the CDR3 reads CSVRSEGSTEAFF. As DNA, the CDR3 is TGCAGCGTCCGATCAGAGGGAAGCACTGAAGCTTTCTTT.

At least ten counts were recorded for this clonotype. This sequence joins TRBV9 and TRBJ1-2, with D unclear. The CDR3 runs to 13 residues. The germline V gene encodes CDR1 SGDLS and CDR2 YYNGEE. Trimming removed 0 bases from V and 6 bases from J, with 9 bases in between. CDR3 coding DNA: TGTGCCAGCAGCGTAGTCAGTGGGAATGGCTACACCTTC. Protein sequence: CASSVVSGNGYTF.

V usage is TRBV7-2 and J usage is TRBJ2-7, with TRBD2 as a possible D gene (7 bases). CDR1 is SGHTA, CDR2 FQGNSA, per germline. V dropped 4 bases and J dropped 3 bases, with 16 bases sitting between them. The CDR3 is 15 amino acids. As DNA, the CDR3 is TGTGCCAGCAGCTCCCGAGGGGGGGACCTCTACGAGCAGTACTTC. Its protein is CASSSRGGDLYEQYF.

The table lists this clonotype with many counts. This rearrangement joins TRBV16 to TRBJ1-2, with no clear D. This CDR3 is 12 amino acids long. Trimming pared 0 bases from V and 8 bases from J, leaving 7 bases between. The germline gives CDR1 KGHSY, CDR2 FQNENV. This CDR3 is CASSQSGSGYTF. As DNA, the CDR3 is TGTGCCAGCAGCCAATCTGGGTCCGGCTACACCTTC.

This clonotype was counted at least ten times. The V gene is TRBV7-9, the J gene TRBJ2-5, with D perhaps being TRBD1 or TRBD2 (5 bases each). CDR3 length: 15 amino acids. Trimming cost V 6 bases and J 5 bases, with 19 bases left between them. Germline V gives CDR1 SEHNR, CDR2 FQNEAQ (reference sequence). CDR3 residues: CASRAGTASSETQYF. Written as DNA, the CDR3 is TGTGCCAGCAGGGCCGGGACGGCCTCCAGTGAGACCCAGTACTTC.

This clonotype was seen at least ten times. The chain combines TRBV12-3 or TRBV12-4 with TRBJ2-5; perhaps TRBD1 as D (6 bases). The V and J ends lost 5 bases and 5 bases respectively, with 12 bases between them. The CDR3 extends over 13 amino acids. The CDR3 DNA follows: TGTGCCAGCAGTCTAACAGGGTGGGAGACCCAGTACTTC. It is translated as CASSLTGWETQYF.